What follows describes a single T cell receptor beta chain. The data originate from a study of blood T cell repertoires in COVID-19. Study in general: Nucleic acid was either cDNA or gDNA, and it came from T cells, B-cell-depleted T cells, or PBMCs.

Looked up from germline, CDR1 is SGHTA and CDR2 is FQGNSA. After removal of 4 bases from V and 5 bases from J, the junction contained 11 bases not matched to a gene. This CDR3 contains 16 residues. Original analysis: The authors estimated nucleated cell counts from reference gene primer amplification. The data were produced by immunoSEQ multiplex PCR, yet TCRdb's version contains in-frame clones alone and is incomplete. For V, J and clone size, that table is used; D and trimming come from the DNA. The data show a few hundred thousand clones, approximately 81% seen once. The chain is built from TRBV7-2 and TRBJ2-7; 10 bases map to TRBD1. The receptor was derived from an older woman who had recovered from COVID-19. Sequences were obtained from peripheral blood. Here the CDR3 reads CASSSGFGTGDHEQYF. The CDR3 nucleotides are TGTGCCAGCAGCTCGGGGTTCGGGACAGGGGATCACGAGCAGTACTTC.